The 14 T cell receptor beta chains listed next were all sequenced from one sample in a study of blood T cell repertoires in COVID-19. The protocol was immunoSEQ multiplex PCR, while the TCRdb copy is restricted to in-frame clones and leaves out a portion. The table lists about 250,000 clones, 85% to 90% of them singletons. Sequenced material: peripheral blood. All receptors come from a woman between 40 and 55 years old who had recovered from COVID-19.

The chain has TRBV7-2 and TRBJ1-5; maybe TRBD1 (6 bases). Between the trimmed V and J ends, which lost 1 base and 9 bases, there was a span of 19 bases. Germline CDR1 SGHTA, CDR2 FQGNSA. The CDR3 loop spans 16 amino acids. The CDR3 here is CASSLGPTGQGGPQHF. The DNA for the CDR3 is TGTGCCAGCAGCTTAGGTCCGACAGGCCAAGGGGGGCCCCAGCATTTT.

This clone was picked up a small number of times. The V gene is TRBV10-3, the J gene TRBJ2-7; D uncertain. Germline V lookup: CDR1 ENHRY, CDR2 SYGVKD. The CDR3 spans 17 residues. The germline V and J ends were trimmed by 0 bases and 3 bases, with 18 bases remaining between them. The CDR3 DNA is TGTGCCATCAGTGAGTCGAACCAGGATTATCGGATCTACGAGCAGTACGTC. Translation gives CAISESNQDYRIYEQYV.

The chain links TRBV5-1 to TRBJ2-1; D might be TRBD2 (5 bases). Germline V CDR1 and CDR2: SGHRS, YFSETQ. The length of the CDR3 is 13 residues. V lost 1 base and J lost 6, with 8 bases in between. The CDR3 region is CASSLLATNEQFF. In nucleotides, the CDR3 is TGCGCCAGCAGCTTGCTAGCTACCAATGAGCAGTTCTTC.

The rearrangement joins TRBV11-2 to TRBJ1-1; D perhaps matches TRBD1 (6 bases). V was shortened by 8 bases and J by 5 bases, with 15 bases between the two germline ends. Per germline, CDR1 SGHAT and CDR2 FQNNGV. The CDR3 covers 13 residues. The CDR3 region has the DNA TGTGCCAGCCAAAGGGGGGGCACGACTGAAGCTTTCTTT. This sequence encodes CASQRGGTTEAFF.

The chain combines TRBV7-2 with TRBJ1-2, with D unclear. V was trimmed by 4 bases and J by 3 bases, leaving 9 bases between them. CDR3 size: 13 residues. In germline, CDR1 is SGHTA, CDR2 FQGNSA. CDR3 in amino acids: CASSSNRDYGYTF. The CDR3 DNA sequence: TGTGCCAGCAGCTCCAACCGGGACTATGGCTACACCTTC.

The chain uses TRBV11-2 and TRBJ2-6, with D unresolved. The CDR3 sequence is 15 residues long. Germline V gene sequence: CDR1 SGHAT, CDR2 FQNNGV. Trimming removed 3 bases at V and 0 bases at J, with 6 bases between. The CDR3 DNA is TGTGCCAGCAGCTTCGGCGGCTCTGGGGCCAACGTCCTGACTTTC. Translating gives CASSFGGSGANVLTF.

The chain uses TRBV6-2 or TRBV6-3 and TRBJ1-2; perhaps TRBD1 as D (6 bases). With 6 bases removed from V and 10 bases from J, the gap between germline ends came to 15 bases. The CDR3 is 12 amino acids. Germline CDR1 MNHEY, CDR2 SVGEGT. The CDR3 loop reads CASSPAAGAYTF. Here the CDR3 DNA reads TGTGCCAGCAGCCCCGCGGCAGGGGCCTACACCTTC.

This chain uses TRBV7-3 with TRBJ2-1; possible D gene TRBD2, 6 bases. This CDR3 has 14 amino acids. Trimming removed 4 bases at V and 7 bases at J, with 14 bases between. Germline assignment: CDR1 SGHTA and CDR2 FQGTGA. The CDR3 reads CASSWGDPLNEQFF. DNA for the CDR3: TGTGCCAGCAGCTGGGGGGACCCCCTGAATGAGCAGTTCTTC.

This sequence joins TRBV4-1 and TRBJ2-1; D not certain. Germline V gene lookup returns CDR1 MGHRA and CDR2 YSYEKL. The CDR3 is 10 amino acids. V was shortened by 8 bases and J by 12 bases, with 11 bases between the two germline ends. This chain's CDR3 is CASPSETQFF. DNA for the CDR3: TGCGCCAGCCCGAGCGAGACGCAGTTCTTC.

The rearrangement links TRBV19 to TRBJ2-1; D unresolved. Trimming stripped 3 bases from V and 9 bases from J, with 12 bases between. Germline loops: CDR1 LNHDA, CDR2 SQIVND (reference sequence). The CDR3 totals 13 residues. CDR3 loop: CASSIGPTAEQFF. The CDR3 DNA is TGTGCCAGTAGTATTGGGCCAACGGCTGAGCAGTTCTTC.

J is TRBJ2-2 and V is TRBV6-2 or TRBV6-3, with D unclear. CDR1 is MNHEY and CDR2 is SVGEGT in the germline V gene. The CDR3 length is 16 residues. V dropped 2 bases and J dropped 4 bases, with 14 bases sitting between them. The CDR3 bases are TGTGCCAGCAGTTACCCAAAAGCGTCGTCCACCGGGGAGCTGTTTTTT. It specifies CASSYPKASSTGELFF.

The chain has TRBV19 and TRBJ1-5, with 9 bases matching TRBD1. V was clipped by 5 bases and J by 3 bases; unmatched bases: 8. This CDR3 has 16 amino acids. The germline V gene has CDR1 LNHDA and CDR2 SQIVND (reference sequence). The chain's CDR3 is CASSARDREVNQPQHF. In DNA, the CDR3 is TGTGCCAGTAGTGCCAGGGACAGGGAGGTCAATCAGCCCCAGCATTTT.

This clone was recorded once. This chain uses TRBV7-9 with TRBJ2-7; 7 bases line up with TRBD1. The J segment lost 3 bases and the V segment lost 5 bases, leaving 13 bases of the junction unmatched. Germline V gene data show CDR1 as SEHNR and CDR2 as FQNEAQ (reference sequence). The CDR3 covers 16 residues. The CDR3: CASSPRGQGVYYEQYF. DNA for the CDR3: TGTGCCAGCAGCCCCCGCGGGCAGGGGGTATACTACGAGCAGTACTTC.

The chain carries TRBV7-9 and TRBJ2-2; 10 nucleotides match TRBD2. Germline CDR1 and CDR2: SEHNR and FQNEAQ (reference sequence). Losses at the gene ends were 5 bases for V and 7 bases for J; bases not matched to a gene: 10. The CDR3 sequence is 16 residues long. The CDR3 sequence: CASSRGLAEAGGELFF. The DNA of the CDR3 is TGTGCCAGCAGCCGCGGACTAGCGGAGGCGGGCGGGGAGCTGTTTTTT.